These 18 T cell receptor beta chains share one sample of origin, sequenced in a study of shared clonotypes between healthy human individuals. The protocol was immunoSEQ multiplex PCR, while the TCRdb copy is restricted to in-frame clones and leaves out a portion. The table shows about 1 million clones, with around four fifths occurring only once. Sequenced material: memory CD4+ T cells sorted from blood. Subset reported: CD45RA-negative fraction. The origin of the receptors is a man aged 18 to 35 in good health.

This clone was seen a handful of times. Here the CDR3 reads CASSVRAPGQGGTEAFF. CDR3 DNA: TGTGCCAGCAGCGTGAGAGCTCCGGGACAGGGAGGCACTGAAGCTTTCTTT. This chain connects TRBV7-8 to TRBJ1-1, with 9 positions matching TRBD1. V was pared by 5 bases and J by 4 bases, with 14 bases of the junction left unmatched. CDR3 length: 17 amino acids. From germline, CDR1 is SGHVS and CDR2 FQNEAQ.

Worth noting for this clone: The sample carries other DNA sequences with the same CDR3. The rearrangement uses TRBV20-1 and TRBJ2-7; weak D call: TRBD1 (6 bases). CDR3 length: 10 amino acids. From germline, CDR1 is DFQATT and CDR2 SNEGSKA (reference sequence). The V end was cut by 3 bases, the J end by 6 bases, with 6 bases between. The CDR3 DNA follows: TGCAGTGCTAGCAGGGGCGAGCAGTACTTC. It specifies CSASRGEQYF.

The chain couples TRBV5-1 to TRBJ2-2; maybe TRBD1 (5 bases). Trimming took 0 bases from V and 3 from J, leaving 6 bases between them. This CDR3 is 14 amino acids long. Germline-derived CDR1 and CDR2 are SGHRS and YFSETQ. CDR3 sequence: CASSLGTYTGELFF. DNA for the CDR3: TGCGCCAGCAGCTTGGGGACATACACCGGGGAGCTGTTTTTT.

This clone was seen a few times. The chain joins TRBV21-1 to TRBJ1-5. TRBV21-1 is flagged as a pseudogene. The CDR3 runs to 18 residues. CDR3 sequence: CASSKGEAARSLNQPQHF. The CDR3 bases are TGTGCCAGCAGCAAAGGGGAAGCCGCCAGGTCTCTCAATCAGCCCCAGCATTTT.

The chain uses TRBV7-2 and TRBJ2-7; 9 positions agree with TRBD1. This CDR3 contains 15 residues. V lost 4 bases, J lost 0 bases, and 4 bases stayed unmatched. From germline, CDR1 is SGHTA and CDR2 FQGNSA. CDR3 sequence reads: CASSSGQGSSYEQYF. CDR3 sequence (DNA): TGTGCCAGCAGCTCGGGACAGGGTTCCTCCTACGAGCAGTACTTC.

The genes are TRBV6-1 and TRBJ2-7, with 10 bases identical to TRBD2. The germline gives CDR1 MNHNS, CDR2 SASEGT. The CDR3 spans 15 residues. The V and J ends lost 9 bases and 3 bases, in that order; junction bases with no gene match: 11. The CDR3 DNA sequence: TGTGCCAGTCCCCGGACTAGCGGAGTTTTCTACGAGCAGTACTTC. As protein: CASPRTSGVFYEQYF.

This chain links TRBV6-1 with TRBJ1-3; D is unresolved. Germline values: CDR1 MNHNS, CDR2 SASEGT. Deletions cut 7 bases from V and 4 bases from J, with 11 bases between. This CDR3 contains 13 residues. The CDR3, as DNA: TGTGCCAGCAACCTGCCCCCAGGAAACACCATATATTTT. This translates into CASNLPPGNTIYF.

The chain carries TRBV29-1 and TRBJ1-1; D unclear. The CDR3 is 13 amino acids. Looked up from germline, CDR1 is SQVTM and CDR2 is ANQGSEA. Trimming shortened V by 7 bases and J by 3 bases, and 15 bases separated the two germline ends. The CDR3 protein is CSAEHGAHTEAFF. CDR3 DNA sequence: TGCAGCGCCGAACACGGAGCCCACACTGAAGCTTTCTTT. The entire variable domain, with the rest obtained from reference TRBV29-1 and TRBJ1-1, is as follows: SAVISQKPSRDICQRGTSLTIQCQVDSQVTMMFWYRQQPGQSLTLIATANQGSEATYESGFVIDKFPISRPNLTFSTLTVSNMSPEDSSIYLCSAEHGAHTEAFFGQGTRLTVV.

The chain couples TRBV2 to TRBJ1-5; TRBD1 is a possible D gene (5 bases). From germline, CDR1 is SNHLY and CDR2 FYNNEI. With 3 bases removed from V and 0 bases from J, the gap between germline ends came to 18 bases. This CDR3 comprises 18 residues. The chain's CDR3 is CASSDETAHSYSNQPQHF. CDR3 DNA sequence: TGTGCCAGCAGTGATGAGACAGCTCATTCTTATAGCAATCAGCCCCAGCATTTT. Together with reference TRBV2 and TRBJ1-5, the CDR3 gives the full variable domain: EPEVTQTPSHQVTQMGQEVILRCVPISNHLYFYWYRQILGQKVEFLVSFYNNEISEKSEIFDDQFSVERPDGSNFTLKIRSTKLEDSAMYFCASSDETAHSYSNQPQHFGDGTRLSIL.

The chain carries TRBV7-2 and TRBJ1-1; a possible D gene is TRBD1 (6 bases). In germline, CDR1 is SGHTA, CDR2 FQGNSA. V was pared by 4 bases and J by 1 base, with 10 bases between. The CDR3 spans 14 residues. CDR3: CASSSEQGNTEAFF. CDR3 DNA sequence: TGTGCCAGCAGCTCCGAACAGGGGAACACTGAAGCTTTCTTT.

This chain links TRBV18 with TRBJ1-1, with TRBD1 as a possible D gene (6 bases). The CDR3 length is 14 residues. Trimming removed 6 bases at V and 1 base at J, with 12 bases between. Germline values: CDR1 KGHSH, CDR2 LQKENI. The CDR3 reads CASSWGAGNTEAFF. The CDR3 bases are TGTGCCAGCTCCTGGGGGGCAGGGAACACTGAAGCTTTCTTT.

The chain is built from TRBV5-6 and TRBJ2-1; no reliable D call. From germline, CDR1 is SGHDT and CDR2 YYEEEE. The CDR3 runs to 14 residues. Trimming removed 2 bases at V and 2 bases at J, with 8 bases between. CDR3 residues: CASSFGLAYNEQFF. CDR3 coding DNA: TGTGCCAGCAGCTTTGGGCTAGCCTACAATGAGCAGTTCTTC.

About this clone: The germline gene is not matched at one end of the junction; a read error may be the cause. V is TRBV7-9 and J is TRBJ2-2, with 9 bases lining up with TRBD2. CDR1 is SEHNR and CDR2 is FQNEAQ in the germline V gene (reference sequence). The length of the CDR3 is 16 residues. CDR3 sequence reads: CACSSIAGAYTGELFF. For the CDR3, the DNA is TGTGCCTGCAGCTCCATAGCGGGGGCCTACACCGGGGAGCTGTTTTTT.

This chain uses TRBV21-1 with TRBJ1-2; the listed D gene, TRBD1, was not tested against the DNA. TRBV21-1 constitutes a pseudogene. The CDR3 has 15 residues. The CDR3, as DNA: TGTGCCAGCAGCAATTTATCCCGGGACAGGGTAGGCTACACCTTC. Protein: CASSNLSRDRVGYTF.

The CDR3, as DNA: TGTGCCACCAGCAGAGTCGAGGGGGGGATAGAGACCCAGTACTTC. Protein: CATSRVEGGIETQYF. The rearrangement uses TRBV15 and TRBJ2-5, with a tentative D call TRBD2 (7 bases). Germline loops: CDR1 LNHNV, CDR2 YYDKDF (reference sequence). CDR3 length: 15 residues. V lost 1 base and J lost 4, with 13 bases in between.

The chain combines TRBV5-1 with TRBJ1-5, with D maybe TRBD1 (5 bases). The CDR3 runs 16 residues. Trimming removed 0 bases from V and 7 bases from J, with 17 bases in between. Germline CDR1 and CDR2: SGHRS and YFSETQ. CDR3 amino acids: CASSLAGQGEGQPQHF. CDR3 coding DNA: TGCGCCAGCAGCTTGGCCGGGCAGGGCGAGGGGCAGCCCCAGCATTTT.

V gene TRBV4-3 combines with J gene TRBJ2-3, with D possibly being TRBD2 (5 bases). Germline CDR1 and CDR2: LGHNA and YSLEER. V dropped 0 bases and J dropped 4 bases, with 11 bases sitting between them. CDR3 size: 15 residues. For the CDR3, the DNA is TGCGCCAGCAGCCAAGAGTCCCGGGGAGCAGATACGCAGTATTTT. Amino acid sequence: CASSQESRGADTQYF.

This rearrangement joins TRBV14 to TRBJ2-5; D is unresolved. This CDR3 is built from 12 residues. CDR1 SGHDN and CDR2 FVKESK come from the germline V gene. The V gene lost 2 bases and the J gene lost 9 bases, with 10 bases spanning the gap. The CDR3 DNA follows: TGTGCCAGCAGCCAATTAGCAGTGGCCCAGTACTTC. Translating gives CASSQLAVAQYF.